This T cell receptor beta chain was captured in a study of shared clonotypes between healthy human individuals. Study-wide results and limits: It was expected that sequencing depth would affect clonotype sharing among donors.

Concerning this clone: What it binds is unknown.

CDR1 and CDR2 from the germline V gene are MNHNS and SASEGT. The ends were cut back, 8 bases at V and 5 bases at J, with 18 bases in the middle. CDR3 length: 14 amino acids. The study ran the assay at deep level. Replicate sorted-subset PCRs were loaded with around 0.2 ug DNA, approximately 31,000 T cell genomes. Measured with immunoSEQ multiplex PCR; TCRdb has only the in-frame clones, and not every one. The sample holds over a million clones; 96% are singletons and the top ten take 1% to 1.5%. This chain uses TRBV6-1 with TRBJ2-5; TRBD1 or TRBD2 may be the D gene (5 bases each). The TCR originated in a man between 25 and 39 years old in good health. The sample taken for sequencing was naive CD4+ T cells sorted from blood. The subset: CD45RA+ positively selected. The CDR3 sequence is CASLGVRVSETQYF. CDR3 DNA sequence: TGTGCCAGCCTGGGGGTTAGGGTGAGTGAGACCCAGTACTTC.